A single sample gave rise to the 18 T cell receptor beta chains below, sequenced in a study of OX40 agonist ivuxolimab in advanced cancers. Measured with immunoSEQ multiplex PCR; TCRdb has only the in-frame clones, and not every one. The repertoire holds more than 100,000 clones, with 85% to 95% as singletons. This material consisted of CD4+ or CD8+ T cells sorted from blood, taken in a trial of the OX40 agonist ivuxolimab. All receptors derive from an adult with an advanced solid tumor such as melanoma, head and neck, liver or kidney cancer.

The table lists this clone with a count of one. In DNA, the CDR3 is TGTGCCAGCAGGGGGGACAGGACGAGCTCCTATAATTCACCCCTCCACTTT. It yields the protein CASRGDRTSSYNSPLHF. V and J are TRBV6-4 and TRBJ1-6, with 8 bases fitting TRBD1. CDR3 length equals 17 residues. CDR1 is MRHNA and CDR2 is SNTAGT in the germline V gene. V was clipped by 6 bases and J by 0 bases; unmatched bases: 7.

The rearrangement links TRBV6-4 to TRBJ2-3; D is unresolved. The V end lost 4 bases, the J end lost 6 bases, and 11 bases lay between the germline ends. Germline loops: CDR1 MRHNA, CDR2 SNTAGT. The length of the CDR3 is 13 residues. The CDR3 DNA reads TGTGCCAGCAGTGTAAAACTTGGGGATACGCAGTATTTT. Translation: CASSVKLGDTQYF.

This chain connects TRBV6-5 to TRBJ2-1; TRBD2 matches at 12 bases. CDR3 length: 15 residues. CDR1 is MNHEY, CDR2 SVGAGI, per germline. J gave up 7 bases and V 4 bases, and 5 bases lay outside the gene matches. The CDR3 coding sequence is TGTGCCAGCAGTTCCCCTAGCGGGAGGGTAAATGAGCAGTTCTTC. Amino acid sequence: CASSSPSGRVNEQFF.

This clone was detected a few times. This chain joins TRBV29-1 and TRBJ1-1; D unresolved. V was trimmed by 5 bases and J by 5 bases, leaving 6 bases between them. CDR3 length: 10 residues. The germline V gene has CDR1 SQVTM and CDR2 ANQGSEA. In nucleotides, the CDR3 is TGCAGCGTTCACCAGACTGAAGCTTTCTTT. This codes for CSVHQTEAFF.

The chain has TRBV5-1 and TRBJ1-2; D is ambiguous. Between the trimmed V and J ends, which lost 4 bases and 3 bases, there was a span of 10 bases. This CDR3 is built from 13 residues. CDR1 and CDR2 (germline): SGHRS, YFSETQ. The CDR3, as DNA: TGCGCCAGCAGCCCTCAGGTGGACTATGGCTACACCTTC. Amino acid sequence: CASSPQVDYGYTF.

V and J are TRBV10-1 and TRBJ2-4; D is possibly TRBD1 (5 bases). The CDR3 covers 15 residues. V lost 2 bases and J 3 bases, leaving 11 bases between the germline ends. Looked up from germline, CDR1 is WNHNN and CDR2 is SYGVQD (reference sequence). The CDR3 DNA is TGCGCCAGCAGTGAGGGTGGGGCAGGCAAAAACATTCAGTACTTC. This sequence encodes CASSEGGAGKNIQYF.

This clone was counted between two and nine times. The chain uses TRBV14 and TRBJ1-2, with D possibly being TRBD1 (5 bases). The CDR3 is made up of 14 amino acids. The germline V gene encodes CDR1 SGHDN and CDR2 FVKESK. Trimming cost V 2 bases and J 6 bases, with 13 bases left between them. The CDR3 spells CASSQNFRDDGYTF. In DNA form, the CDR3 reads TGTGCCAGCAGCCAAAACTTCCGGGACGATGGCTACACCTTC.

The chain combines TRBV7-2 with TRBJ2-4; 7 bases line up with TRBD1. After removal of 5 bases from V and 7 bases from J, the junction contained 11 bases not matched to a gene. CDR3 length: 15 amino acids. From germline, CDR1 is SGHTA and CDR2 FQGNSA. The CDR3 nucleotides are TGTGCCAGCAGCCGAGCCACAGGGGTTGGCAACATTCAGTACTTC. Translated, it gives CASSRATGVGNIQYF.

The gene calls are TRBV11-2 and TRBJ2-1; 8 positions match TRBD2. Germline V gene lookup returns CDR1 SGHAT and CDR2 FQNNGV. The CDR3 extends over 16 amino acids. V was clipped by 5 bases and J by 4 bases; unmatched bases: 10. The CDR3 sequence: CASSASGGGPYNEQFF. The CDR3 region has the DNA TGTGCCAGCAGCGCCTCCGGGGGGGGACCGTACAATGAGCAGTTCTTC.

V gene TRBV28 combines with J gene TRBJ1-5; 8 bases align to TRBD1. V shed 5 bases and J 3 bases; nucleotides not matched to a gene: 9. CDR3 length: 16 residues. Germline V lookup: CDR1 MDHEN, CDR2 SYDVKM. The CDR3: CASSLSGQGSNQPQHF. The CDR3 region has the DNA TGTGCCAGCAGTCTGTCCGGACAGGGTTCCAATCAGCCCCAGCATTTT.

This sequence joins TRBV5-1 and TRBJ2-1; a weak D match, TRBD2 (6 bases). Trimming left V 1 base short and J 7 bases short, with 15 bases between. This CDR3 is built from 15 residues. From germline, CDR1 is SGHRS and CDR2 YFSETQ. The CDR3 DNA follows: TGCGCCAGCAGCTTGTGGAGGGGCGAGGGGAATGAGCAGTTCTTC. Translated: CASSLWRGEGNEQFF.

The V call is TRBV27, the J call TRBJ1-2; TRBD1 agrees at 10 bases. CDR1 and CDR2 (germline): MNHEY, SMNVEV (reference sequence). The V and J ends lost 7 bases and 5 bases, in that order; junction bases with no gene match: 7. CDR3 size: 14 residues. CDR3 bases: TGTGCCAGCAACCATCGGGGACAGGGGTATGGCTACACCTTC. Protein product: CASNHRGQGYGYTF.

The CDR3 is CASSSPTGPLPGYTF. The CDR3 region has the DNA TGTGCCAGCAGCTCCCCGACAGGGCCCCTTCCCGGCTACACCTTC. The J gene is TRBJ1-2, the V gene TRBV5-4; 7 bases line up with TRBD1. V dropped 3 bases and J dropped 8; count of bases not matched to a gene: 13. Germline V gene lookup returns CDR1 SGHNT and CDR2 YYREEE (reference sequence). The CDR3 totals 15 residues.

The V and J genes are TRBV14 and TRBJ2-7, with 7 bases lining up with TRBD1. Germline CDR1 is SGHDN and CDR2 is FVKESK. The CDR3 is 14 amino acids. V was clipped by 3 bases and J by 6 bases; unmatched bases: 8. CDR3 nucleotide sequence: TGTGCCAGCAGCCAGACGACAGGGTGGCGCGAGCAGTACTTC. Amino acids: CASSQTTGWREQYF.

J is TRBJ1-1 and V is TRBV7-9; 8 nucleotides match TRBD1. V was clipped by 6 bases and J by 7 bases; unmatched bases: 4. This CDR3 is 12 amino acids long. Germline V CDR1 and CDR2: SEHNR, FQNEAQ (reference sequence). CDR3 bases: TGTGCCAGCAGTGCCGACAGGGGTGAAGCTTTCTTT. Its protein product is CASSADRGEAFF.

The rearrangement uses TRBV11-3 and TRBJ2-4, with 8 bases that match TRBD1. Unmatched junction bases numbered 7, after V lost 6 bases and J lost 0 bases. The CDR3 consists of 16 residues. Germline-derived CDR1 and CDR2 are SGHNT and YENEEA. CDR3 sequence reads: CASSPGQGLAKNIQYF. The CDR3 nucleotides are TGTGCCAGCAGTCCCGGACAGGGATTAGCCAAAAACATTCAGTACTTC.

The DNA of the CDR3 is TGTGCCAGCACGCCTCCGGGACAGGGGGCGTATGGCTACACCTTC. It is translated as CASTPPGQGAYGYTF. The rearrangement links TRBV6-6 to TRBJ1-2; 12 bases fit TRBD1. Per the germline V gene, CDR1 is MNHNY and CDR2 is SVGAGI (reference sequence). The CDR3 has 15 amino acids. With V trimmed by 7 bases and J by 5 bases, 8 bases remained unmatched.

The rearrangement uses TRBV28 and TRBJ1-3; D gene ambiguous. The V and J ends lost 6 bases and 4 bases respectively, with 13 bases between them. CDR1 and CDR2 (germline): MDHEN, SYDVKM. The CDR3 consists of 14 residues. The CDR3 region has the DNA TGTGCCAGCAGCGCTTTGTCTGCGGGAAACACCATATATTTT. This translates into CASSALSAGNTIYF.